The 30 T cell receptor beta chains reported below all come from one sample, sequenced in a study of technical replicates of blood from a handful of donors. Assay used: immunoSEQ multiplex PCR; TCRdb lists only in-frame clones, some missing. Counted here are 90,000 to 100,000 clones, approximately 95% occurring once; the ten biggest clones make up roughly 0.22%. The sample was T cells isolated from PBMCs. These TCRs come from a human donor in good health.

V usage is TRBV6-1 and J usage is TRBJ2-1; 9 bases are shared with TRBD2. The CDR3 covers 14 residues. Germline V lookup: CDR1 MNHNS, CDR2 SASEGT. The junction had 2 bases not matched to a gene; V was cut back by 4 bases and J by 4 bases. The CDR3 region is CASSGLADYNEQFF. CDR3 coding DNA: TGTGCCAGCAGTGGACTAGCGGATTACAATGAGCAGTTCTTC.

CDR3 loop: CAISTGAQETQYF. The CDR3 region has the DNA TGTGCCATCAGTACAGGGGCCCAAGAGACCCAGTACTTC. This rearrangement joins TRBV10-3 to TRBJ2-5, with TRBD1 matching 7 bases. Per the germline V gene, CDR1 is ENHRY and CDR2 is SYGVKD. The CDR3 covers 13 residues. V was clipped by 5 bases and J by 1 base; unmatched bases: 1.

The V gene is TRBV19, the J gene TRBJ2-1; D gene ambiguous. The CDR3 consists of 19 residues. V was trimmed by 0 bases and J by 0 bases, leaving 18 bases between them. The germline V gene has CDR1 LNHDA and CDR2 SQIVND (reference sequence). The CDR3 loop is CASSIDPELPARSYNEQFF. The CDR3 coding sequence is TGTGCCAGTAGTATAGATCCTGAACTGCCCGCTCGCTCCTACAATGAGCAGTTCTTC.

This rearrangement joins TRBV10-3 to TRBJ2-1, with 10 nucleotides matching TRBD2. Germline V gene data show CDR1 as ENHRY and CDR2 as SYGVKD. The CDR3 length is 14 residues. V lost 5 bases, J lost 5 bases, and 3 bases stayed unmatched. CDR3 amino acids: CAISPGLANNEQFF. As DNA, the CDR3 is TGTGCCATCAGTCCGGGACTAGCGAACAATGAGCAGTTCTTC.

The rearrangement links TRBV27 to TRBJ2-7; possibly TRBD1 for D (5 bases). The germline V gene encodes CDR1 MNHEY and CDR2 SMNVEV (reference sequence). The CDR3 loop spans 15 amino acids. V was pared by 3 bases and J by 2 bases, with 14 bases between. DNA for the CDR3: TGTGCCAGCAGTTTGGGTCCAGGGTCGGCCTACGAGCAGTACTTC. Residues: CASSLGPGSAYEQYF.

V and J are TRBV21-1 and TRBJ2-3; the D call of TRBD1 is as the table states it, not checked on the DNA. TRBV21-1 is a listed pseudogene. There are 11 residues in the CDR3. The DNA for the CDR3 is TGTGCCATCAGACCGGGACAGCCACAGTATTTT. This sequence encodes CAIRPGQPQYF.

In DNA, the CDR3 is TGTGCCAGCAGTACCTATTCGGGACAGGGGTTCGAGCAGTACTTC. Amino acids: CASSTYSGQGFEQYF. This chain links TRBV27 with TRBJ2-7; 10 bases align to TRBD1. The CDR3 loop spans 15 amino acids. Trimming cost V 5 bases and J 6 bases; bases outside gene matches: 10. Germline V gene sequence: CDR1 MNHEY, CDR2 SMNVEV (reference sequence).

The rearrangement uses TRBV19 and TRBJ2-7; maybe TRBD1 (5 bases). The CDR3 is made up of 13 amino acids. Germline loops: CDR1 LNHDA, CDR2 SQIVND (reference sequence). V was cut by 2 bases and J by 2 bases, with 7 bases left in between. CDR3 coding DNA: TGTGCCAGTAGTATAACAGGAGCCTACGAGCAGTACTTC. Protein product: CASSITGAYEQYF.

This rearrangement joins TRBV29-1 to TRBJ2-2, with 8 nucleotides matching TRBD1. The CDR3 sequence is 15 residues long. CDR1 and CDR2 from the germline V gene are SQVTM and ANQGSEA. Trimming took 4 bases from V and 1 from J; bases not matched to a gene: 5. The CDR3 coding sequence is TGCAGCGTTGGCTCAGGACAGGGGAACACCGGGGAGCTGTTTTTT. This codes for CSVGSGQGNTGELFF.

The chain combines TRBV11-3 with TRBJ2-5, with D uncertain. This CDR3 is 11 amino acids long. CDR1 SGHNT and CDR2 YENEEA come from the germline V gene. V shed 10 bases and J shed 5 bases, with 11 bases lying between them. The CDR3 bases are TGTGCCACCTCGGTCGGGGAGACCCAGTACTTC. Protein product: CATSVGETQYF.

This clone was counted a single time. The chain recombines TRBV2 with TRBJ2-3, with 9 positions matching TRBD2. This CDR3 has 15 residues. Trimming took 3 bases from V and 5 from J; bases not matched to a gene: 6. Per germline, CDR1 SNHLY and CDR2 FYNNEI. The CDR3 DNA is TGTGCCAGCAGTGATGGCGGGGGGGCCGGAGATACGCAGTATTTT. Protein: CASSDGGGAGDTQYF.

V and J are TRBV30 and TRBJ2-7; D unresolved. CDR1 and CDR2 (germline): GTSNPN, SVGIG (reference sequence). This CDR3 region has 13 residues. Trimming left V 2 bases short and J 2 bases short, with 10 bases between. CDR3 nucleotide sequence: TGTGCCTGGAGTCGGCAGGTTACCTACGAGCAGTACTTC. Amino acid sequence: CAWSRQVTYEQYF.

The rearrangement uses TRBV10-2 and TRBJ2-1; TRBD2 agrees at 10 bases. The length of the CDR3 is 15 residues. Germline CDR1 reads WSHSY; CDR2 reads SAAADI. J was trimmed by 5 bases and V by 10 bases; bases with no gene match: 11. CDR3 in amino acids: CATVALAGGNNEQFF. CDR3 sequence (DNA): TGCGCCACCGTCGCCTTAGCGGGGGGAAACAATGAGCAGTTCTTC.

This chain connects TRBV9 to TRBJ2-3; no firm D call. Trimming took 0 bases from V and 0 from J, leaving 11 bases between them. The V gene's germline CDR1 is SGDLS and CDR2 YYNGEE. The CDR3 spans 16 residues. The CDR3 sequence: CASSVDVGGSTDTQYF. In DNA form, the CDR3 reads TGTGCCAGCAGCGTAGATGTCGGCGGAAGCACAGATACGCAGTATTTT.

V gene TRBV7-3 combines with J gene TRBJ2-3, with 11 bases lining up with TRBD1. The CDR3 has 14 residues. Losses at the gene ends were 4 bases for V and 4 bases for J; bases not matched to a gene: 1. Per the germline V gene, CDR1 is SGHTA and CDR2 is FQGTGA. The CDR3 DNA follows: TGTGCCAGCAGCTGGGGACAGGGGGCAGATACGCAGTATTTT. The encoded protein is CASSWGQGADTQYF.

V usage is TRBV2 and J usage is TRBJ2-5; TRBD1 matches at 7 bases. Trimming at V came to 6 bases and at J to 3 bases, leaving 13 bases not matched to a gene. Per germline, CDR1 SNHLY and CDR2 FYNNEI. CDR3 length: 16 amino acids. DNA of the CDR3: TGTGCCAGCAGCAAACCCGGGACAGTGAAAAAAGAGACCCAGTACTTC. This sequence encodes CASSKPGTVKKETQYF.

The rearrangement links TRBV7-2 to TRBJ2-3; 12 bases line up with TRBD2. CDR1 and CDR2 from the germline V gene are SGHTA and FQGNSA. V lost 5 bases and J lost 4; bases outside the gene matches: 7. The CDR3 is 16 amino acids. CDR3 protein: CASSLSSGGAADTQYF. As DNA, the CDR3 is TGTGCCAGCAGCCTATCTAGCGGGGGGGCGGCAGATACGCAGTATTTT.

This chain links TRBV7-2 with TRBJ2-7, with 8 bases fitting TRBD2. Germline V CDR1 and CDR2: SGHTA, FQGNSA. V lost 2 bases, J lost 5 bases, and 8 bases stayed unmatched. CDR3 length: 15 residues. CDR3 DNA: TGTGCCAGCAGCTTAATGATGAGCGGGGGCCACGAGCAGTACTTC. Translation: CASSLMMSGGHEQYF.

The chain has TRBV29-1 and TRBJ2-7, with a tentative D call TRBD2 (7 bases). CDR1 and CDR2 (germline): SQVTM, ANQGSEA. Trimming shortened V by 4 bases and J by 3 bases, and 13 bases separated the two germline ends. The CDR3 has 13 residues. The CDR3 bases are TGCAGCGTTGTGGGGGGGGCCTTCTACGAGCAGTACTTC. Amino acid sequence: CSVVGGAFYEQYF.

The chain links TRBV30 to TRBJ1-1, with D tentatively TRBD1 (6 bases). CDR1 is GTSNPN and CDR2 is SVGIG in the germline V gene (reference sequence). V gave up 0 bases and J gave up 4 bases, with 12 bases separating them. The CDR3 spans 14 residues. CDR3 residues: CAWSVQGWSTEAFF. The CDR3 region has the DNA TGTGCCTGGAGTGTACAGGGTTGGAGCACTGAAGCTTTCTTT.

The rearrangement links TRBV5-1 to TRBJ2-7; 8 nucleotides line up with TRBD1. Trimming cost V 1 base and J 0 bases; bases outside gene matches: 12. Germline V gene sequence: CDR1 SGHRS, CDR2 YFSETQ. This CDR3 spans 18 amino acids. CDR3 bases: TGCGCCAGCAGCTTGCGGCAGGGGGCGCTTGCCTCCTCCTACGAGCAGTACTTC. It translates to CASSLRQGALASSYEQYF.

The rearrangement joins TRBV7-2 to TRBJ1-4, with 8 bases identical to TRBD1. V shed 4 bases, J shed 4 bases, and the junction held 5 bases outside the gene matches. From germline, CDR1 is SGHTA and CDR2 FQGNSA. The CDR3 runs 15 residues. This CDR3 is CASSSPGQDNEKLFF. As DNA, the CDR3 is TGTGCCAGCAGCTCCCCGGGACAGGATAATGAAAAACTGTTTTTT.

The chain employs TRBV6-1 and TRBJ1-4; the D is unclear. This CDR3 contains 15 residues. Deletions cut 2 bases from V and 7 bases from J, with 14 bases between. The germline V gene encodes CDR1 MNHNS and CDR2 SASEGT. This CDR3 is CASSEFVASVEKLFF. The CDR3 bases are TGTGCCAGCAGTGAATTTGTCGCGTCTGTTGAAAAACTGTTTTTT.

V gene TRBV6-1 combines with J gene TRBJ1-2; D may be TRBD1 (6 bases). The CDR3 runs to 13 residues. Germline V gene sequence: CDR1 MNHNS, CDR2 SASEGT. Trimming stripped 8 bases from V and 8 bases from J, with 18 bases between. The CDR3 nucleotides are TGTGCCAGCTGGGACATCGCCGAGGAGGGCTACACCTTC. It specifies CASWDIAEEGYTF.

The CDR3 protein is CAIQAGDGSDTQYF. The CDR3 DNA reads TGTGCCATCCAAGCGGGAGACGGGTCAGATACGCAGTATTTT. The V call is TRBV10-3, the J call TRBJ2-3, with 8 bases lining up with TRBD2. There are 14 residues in the CDR3. J lost 4 bases, V lost 8 bases, and 8 bases had no gene match. Germline CDR1 reads ENHRY; CDR2 reads SYGVKD.

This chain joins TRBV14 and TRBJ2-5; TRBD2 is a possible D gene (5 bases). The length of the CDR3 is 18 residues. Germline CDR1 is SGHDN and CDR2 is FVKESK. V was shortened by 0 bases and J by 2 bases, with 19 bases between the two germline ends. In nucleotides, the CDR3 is TGTGCCAGCAGCCAAGATCCGGTGGGGAGACTAACTCAAGAGACCCAGTACTTC. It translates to CASSQDPVGRLTQETQYF. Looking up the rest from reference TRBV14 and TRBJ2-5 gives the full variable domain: EAGVTQFPSHSVIEKGQTVTLRCDPISGHDNLYWYRRVMGKEIKFLLHFVKESKQDESGMPNNRFLAERTGGTYSTLKVQPAELEDSGVYFCASSQDPVGRLTQETQYFGPGTRLLVL.

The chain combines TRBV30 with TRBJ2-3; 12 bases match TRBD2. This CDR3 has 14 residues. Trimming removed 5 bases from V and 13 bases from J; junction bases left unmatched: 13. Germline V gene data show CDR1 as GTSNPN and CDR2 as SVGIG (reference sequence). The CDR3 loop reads CAWRMVSSGGAEYF. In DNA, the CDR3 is TGTGCCTGGCGGATGGTTTCTAGCGGGGGGGCCGAGTATTTT. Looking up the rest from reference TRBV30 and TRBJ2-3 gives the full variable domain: SQTIHQWPATLVQPVGSPLSLECTVEGTSNPNLYWYRQAAGRGLQLLFYSVGIGQISSEVPQNLSASRPQDRQFILSSKKLLLSDSGFYLCAWRMVSSGGAEYFGPGTRLTVL.

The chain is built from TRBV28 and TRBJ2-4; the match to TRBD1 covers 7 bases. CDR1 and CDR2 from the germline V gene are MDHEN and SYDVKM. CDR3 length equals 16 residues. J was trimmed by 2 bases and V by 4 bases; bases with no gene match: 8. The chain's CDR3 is CASSSQPTGPKNIQYF. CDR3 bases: TGTGCCAGCAGTTCCCAACCGACAGGGCCCAAAAACATTCAGTACTTC.

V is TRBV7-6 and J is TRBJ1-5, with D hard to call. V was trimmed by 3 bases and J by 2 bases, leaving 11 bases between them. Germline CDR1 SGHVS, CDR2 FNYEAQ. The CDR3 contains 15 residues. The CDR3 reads CASSLAWSGNQPQHF. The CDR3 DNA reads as TGTGCCAGCAGCTTGGCTTGGTCTGGCAATCAGCCCCAGCATTTT. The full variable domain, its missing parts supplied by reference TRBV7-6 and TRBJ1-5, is GAGVSQSPRYKVTKRGQDVALRCDPISGHVSLYWYRQALGQGPEFLTYFNYEAQQDKSGLPNDRFSAERPEGSISTLTIQRTEQRDSAMYRCASSLAWSGNQPQHFGDGTRLSIL.

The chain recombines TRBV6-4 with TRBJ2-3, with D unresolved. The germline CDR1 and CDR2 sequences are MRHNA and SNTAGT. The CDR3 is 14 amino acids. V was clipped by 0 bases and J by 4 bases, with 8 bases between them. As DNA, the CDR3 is TGTGCCAGCAGTGACTCTAATCTCGCAGATACGCAGTATTTT. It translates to CASSDSNLADTQYF.